Listed below are T cell receptor beta chains from one sample, sequenced in a study of human T cells and chemical hapten exposure. TCRdb ran MiXCR on the RACE reads and lists one entry per CDR3 protein. The sample carries around 67,000 distinct CDR3 sequences, roughly 8.5% recorded once. The sequencing here drew on whole blood, taken in connection with sensitization to the hapten diphenylcyclopropenone (DPC). The receptors come from a woman between 50 and 59 years old with alopecia areata. Some clones in this sample may be carry-over from other donors' samples. The CDR3 runs from the conserved cysteine through the conserved F or W. Fields, in order: J gene, clone size, V gene, D gene, CDR3 protein, CDR3 DNA. D genes are given only for firm matches. A row's size may be missing; if present it is once, few, many or a size class.

j_gene: TRBJ2-7
abundance: many
v_gene: TRBV29-1
d_gene: -
CDR3aa: CSARTVSAYEQYF
CDR3nt: TGCAGCGCCCGGACAGTTAGCGCCTACGAGCAGTACTTC

j_gene: TRBJ1-1
abundance: many
v_gene: TRBV10-2
d_gene: -
CDR3aa: CASGGVLNTEAFF
CDR3nt: TGCGCCAGCGGGGGGGTCCTGAACACTGAAGCTTTCTTT

j_gene: TRBJ1-5
abundance: few
v_gene: TRBV5-6
d_gene: TRBD1
CDR3aa: CASSLGTGSNQPQHF
CDR3nt: TGTGCCAGCAGCTTGGGGACAGGAAGCAATCAGCCCCAGCATTTT

j_gene: TRBJ1-1
abundance: many
v_gene: TRBV27
d_gene: -
CDR3aa: CASSLSRNTEAFF
CDR3nt: TGTGCCAGCAGTCTTTCCAGGAACACTGAAGCTTTCTTT

j_gene: TRBJ2-3
abundance: -
v_gene: TRBV5-6
d_gene: TRBD2
CDR3aa: CASSWGTSGSYDTQYF
CDR3nt: TGTGCCAGCAGCTGGGGGACTAGCGGGAGTTACGATACGCAGTATTTT

j_gene: TRBJ1-5
abundance: -
v_gene: TRBV16
d_gene: -
CDR3aa: CASSPQSGNQPQHF
CDR3nt: TGTGCCAGCAGCCCCCAATCCGGCAATCAGCCCCAGCATTTT

j_gene: TRBJ1-2
abundance: -
v_gene: TRBV7-2
d_gene: TRBD1
CDR3aa: CASSQFRPGTGEGYTF
CDR3nt: TGTGCCAGCAGCCAATTTCGCCCCGGGACAGGGGAAGGCTACACCTTC

j_gene: TRBJ2-1
abundance: few
v_gene: TRBV28
d_gene: -
CDR3aa: CASRTAHRSYNEQFF
CDR3nt: TGTGCCAGCAGGACAGCTCACCGCTCCTACAATGAGCAGTTCTTC

j_gene: TRBJ2-7
abundance: many
v_gene: TRBV3-1
d_gene: TRBD2
CDR3aa: CASSQGSGGSYEQYF
CDR3nt: TGTGCCAGCAGCCAAGGCAGCGGGGGCTCCTACGAGCAGTACTTC

j_gene: TRBJ2-7
abundance: -
v_gene: TRBV12-5
d_gene: TRBD1
CDR3aa: CASGSDRGIYEQYF
CDR3nt: TGTGCTAGTGGTTCGGACAGGGGGATCTACGAGCAGTACTTC

j_gene: TRBJ2-3
abundance: -
v_gene: TRBV10-3
d_gene: -
CDR3aa: CAISEPTPNTQYF
CDR3nt: TGTGCCATCAGTGAGCCGACCCCCAATACGCAGTATTTT

j_gene: TRBJ2-5
abundance: few
v_gene: TRBV28
d_gene: TRBD1
CDR3aa: CASSPHRGQETQYF
CDR3nt: TGTGCCAGCAGTCCCCACAGGGGGCAAGAGACCCAGTACTTC

j_gene: TRBJ1-4
abundance: many
v_gene: TRBV13
d_gene: -
CDR3aa: CASSSGSNEKLFF
CDR3nt: TGTGCCAGCAGTTCCGGCTCTAATGAAAAACTGTTTTTT

j_gene: TRBJ2-3
abundance: -
v_gene: TRBV25-1
d_gene: TRBD2
CDR3aa: CASSLAGGPLDTQYF
CDR3nt: TGTGCCAGCAGTCTTGCGGGGGGGCCTCTAGATACGCAGTATTTT